Sequencing of this T cell receptor beta chain was carried out in a study of CD8 T cells in Susac syndrome. Broader study findings: Individuals included in the TCR sequencing and HLA analysis were acknowledged by the study to be relatively few in number.

This clonotype has only one observation. Its target is not known. This CDR3 has 14 amino acids. Germline V gene lookup returns CDR1 GTSNPN and CDR2 SVGIG (reference sequence). V dropped 1 base and J dropped 0 bases, with 9 bases sitting between them. With random hexamers, reverse transcription was performed on about 0.5 to 1 ug of RNA. The CDR3 of TCR beta was amplified by immunoSEQ multiplex PCR across 54 Vbeta and 13 Jbeta. Each CDR3 protein is one row after TCRdb ran MiXCR on the immunoSEQ multiplex PCR reads. The table has 180,000 or so distinct CDR3 sequences, roughly 94% seen once. Definite or probable Susac syndrome was diagnosed using recently defined diagnostic criteria. TEMRA cells were FACS-enriched, and CD8+ and CD4+ T cells were isolated negatively.

The clonotype was recovered from a human donor with Susac syndrome. Sequences were obtained from CD4+ T cells from PBMCs. The V and J genes are TRBV30 and TRBJ1-1, with a weak D call TRBD1 (6 bases). This chain's CDR3 is CAWSGGQMNTEAFF. For the CDR3, the DNA is TGTGCCTGGAGTGGCGGACAGATGAACACTGAAGCTTTCTTT. Filled out from reference TRBV30 and TRBJ1-1, the complete variable domain reads SQTIHQWPATLVQPVGSPLSLECTVEGTSNPNLYWYRQAAGRGLQLLFYSVGIGQISSEVPQNLSASRPQDRQFILSSKKLLLSDSGFYLCAWSGGQMNTEAFFGQGTRLTVV.